This T cell receptor (beta chain) is from a study of cytomegalovirus exposure and HLA in healthy donors. This CDR3 contains 13 residues. V lost 4 bases and J lost 5; bases outside the gene matches: 4. The germline gives CDR1 MGHRA, CDR2 YSYEKL. Study results and caveats: Evidence from a later analysis indicated that most CMV-associated TCR beta chains looked HLA-restricted. In vitro assays verified that a few CMV-associated chains recognized CMV antigens specifically. CMV serostatus was the sole immune exposure data available.

Worth noting for this clone: Its antigen is unknown.

The PCR contained 60 Vbeta and 13 Jbeta primers. Sequenced by immunoSEQ multiplex PCR; TCRdb stores in-frame clones only, minus some. The sample has approximately 270,000 clones, about four fifths seen once. The sample comprised PBMCs. The source is a girl under 10 years old in good health and CMV-seronegative. The gene calls are TRBV4-1 and TRBJ1-1, with 7 bases identical to TRBD1. The CDR3 DNA follows: TGCGCCAGCAGCCCTGGGACAGATACTGAAGCTTTCTTT. Translated, it gives CASSPGTDTEAFF.